This T cell receptor beta chain came from a study of cytomegalovirus exposure and HLA in healthy donors. Regarding the study as a whole: Most TCR sequences were seen very rarely across donors, but some public TCRs occurred in many. Overall, roughly 150 TCR beta chains were annotated as cytomegalovirus-associated. The classifier was said to identify cytomegalovirus status with high specificity and sensitivity.

CDR1 MDHEN and CDR2 SYDVKM come from the germline V gene. This CDR3 comprises 14 residues. Trimming cost V 5 bases and J 3 bases, with 14 bases left between them. These donors were members of the roughly 130-subject validation cohort, a group separate from the roughly 700-subject first cohort. Repertoires were generated with immunoSEQ multiplex PCR, while TCRdb's copy carries only in-frame clones and drops some. This table holds hundreds of thousands of clones, around 86% found once. This clone appeared a single time. Its matching antigen is unknown. The sample comprised PBMCs. This TCR was sampled from a woman aged 18-29 years in good health and CMV-seronegative. The gene calls are TRBV28 and TRBJ2-7; D perhaps matches TRBD2 (6 bases). CDR3: CASSPEGLYYEQYF. The DNA for the CDR3 is TGTGCCAGCAGTCCGGAGGGCCTCTACTACGAGCAGTACTTC. The variable domain in full, with the rest retrieved from reference TRBV28 and TRBJ2-7, is DVKVTQSSRYLVKRTGEKVFLECVQDMDHENMFWYRQDPGLGLRLIYFSYDVKMKEKGDIPEGYSVSREKKERFSLILESASTNQTSMYLCASSPEGLYYEQYFGPGTRLTVT.